This T cell receptor beta chain was recovered during a study of cytomegalovirus exposure and HLA in healthy donors. Study details: Findings of an earlier analysis included over 95 million unique TCR beta sequences from 200 million or so T cells.

Study-wide results and limits: Data from an earlier analysis indicated that most TCR beta V segments were productive either about 87% or about 30% of the time. Whilst most TCR sequences proved rare, a subset of public TCRs occurred across many donors. A likely sequencing artifact accounted for one observed cluster of highly shared sequence variants.

This clone was detected only a few times. Antigen unknown. The PCR ran on 60 Vbeta and 13 Jbeta primers. Assay used: immunoSEQ multiplex PCR; TCRdb lists only in-frame clones, some missing. The top ten hold about 1.1% of the sample, which has 75,000 to 85,000 clones, around 80% seen once. In germline, CDR1 is SGHRS, CDR2 YFSETQ. This CDR3 is 16 amino acids long. The junction had 12 bases not matched to a gene; V was cut back by 0 bases and J by 8 bases. The V call is TRBV5-1, the J call TRBJ2-7, with TRBD2 identical over 9 bases. The sample comprised PBMCs. The receptor comes from a male donor in good health and CMV-seronegative. For the CDR3, the DNA is TGCGCCAGCAGCTTGGCTCCCCTAGCGGGAAGGCGTCAGCAGTACTTC. This encodes CASSLAPLAGRRQQYF.